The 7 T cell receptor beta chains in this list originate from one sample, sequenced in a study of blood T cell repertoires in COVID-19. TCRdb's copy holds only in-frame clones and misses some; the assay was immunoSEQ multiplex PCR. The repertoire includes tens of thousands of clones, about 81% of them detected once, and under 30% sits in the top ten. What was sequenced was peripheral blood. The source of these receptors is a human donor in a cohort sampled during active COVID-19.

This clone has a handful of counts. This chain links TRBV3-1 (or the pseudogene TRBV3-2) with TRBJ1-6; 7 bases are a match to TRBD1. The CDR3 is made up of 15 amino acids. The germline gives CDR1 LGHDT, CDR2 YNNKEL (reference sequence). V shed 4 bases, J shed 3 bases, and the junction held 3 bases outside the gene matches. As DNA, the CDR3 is TGTGCCAGCAGCCCTTGGGACAGCTATAATTCACCCCTCCACTTT. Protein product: CASSPWDSYNSPLHF.

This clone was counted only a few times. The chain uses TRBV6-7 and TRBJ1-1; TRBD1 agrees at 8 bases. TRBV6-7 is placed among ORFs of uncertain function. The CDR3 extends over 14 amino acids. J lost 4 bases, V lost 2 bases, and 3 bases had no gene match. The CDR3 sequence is CASSYLTGGTEAFF. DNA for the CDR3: TGTGCCAGCAGTTACCTCACAGGGGGCACTGAAGCTTTCTTT.

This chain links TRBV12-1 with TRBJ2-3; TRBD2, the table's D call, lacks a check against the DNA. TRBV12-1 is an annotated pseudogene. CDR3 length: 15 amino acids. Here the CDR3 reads CASSSRELVTDTQYF. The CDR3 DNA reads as TGTGCCAGCAGCTCCCGAGAGTTGGTCACAGATACGCAGTATTTT.

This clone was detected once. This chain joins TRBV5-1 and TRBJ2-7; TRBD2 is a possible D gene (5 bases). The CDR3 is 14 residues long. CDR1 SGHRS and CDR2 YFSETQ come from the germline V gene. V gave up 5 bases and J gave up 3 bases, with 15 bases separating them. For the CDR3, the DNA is TGCGCCAGCAGTCCCGGAGGAGGAGACTACGAGCAGTACTTC. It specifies CASSPGGGDYEQYF.

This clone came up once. As DNA, the CDR3 is TGTGCCAGCAGCAAAGTAGGAGCCCAACGGCAGTACTTC. Protein: CASSKVGAQRQYF. This sequence joins TRBV21-1 and TRBJ2-7; the D call TRBD2 from the table was never checked on the DNA. TRBV21-1 is assigned pseudogene status. This CDR3 is 13 amino acids long.

Written as DNA, the CDR3 is TGTGCCAGCAGCGTAGGGGAGACTAGCGTCTACAATGAGCAGTTCTTC. As protein: CASSVGETSVYNEQFF. This sequence joins TRBV9 and TRBJ2-1; 8 nucleotides match TRBD2. With 0 bases clipped from V and 3 bases from J, the junction kept 5 bases outside the gene matches. The germline V gene encodes CDR1 SGDLS and CDR2 YYNGEE. The length of the CDR3 is 16 residues.

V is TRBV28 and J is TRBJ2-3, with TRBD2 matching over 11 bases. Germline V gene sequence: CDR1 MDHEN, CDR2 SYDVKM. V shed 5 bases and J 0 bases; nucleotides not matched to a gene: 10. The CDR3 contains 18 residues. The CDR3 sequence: CASSTLTSGAFSTDTQYF. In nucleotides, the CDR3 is TGTGCCAGCAGTACTTTGACTAGCGGGGCGTTTAGCACAGATACGCAGTATTTT.